The entry below gives a single TCR beta chain sequence along with its context. The target of this receptor is not known. It has no much larger one-base neighbor in the sample; base qualities were not kept. The sample is drawn from a study of identifying expanded T cells in peripheral blood (dated by TCRdb to between 2017 and 2020). Regarding the complete study: Four technical replicates, made by sequencing separate aliquots from the same pool of genomic DNA, were compared pairwise.

No immune events such as infections were documented for the healthy donors during the collection period. Blood repertoires from healthy donors were used as a training cohort for calibrating time-dependent variance in a beta-binomial model of differential abundance of T-cell clones. The training cohort was composed of around ten healthy donors, 3 female and 7 male. The donors were between roughly 29 and 70 years old, with an average age of roughly 40 years. Whole blood from each healthy donor was obtained from a commercial supplier and was collected at three time points roughly 13 days apart. Genomic DNA was extracted from unsorted whole blood for immunosequencing. Spanning cysteine to phenylalanine, the CDR3 consists of 16 amino acids. Left in the record is the CDR3 DNA by itself, 48 bases read in frame from the first base. CDR1 and CDR2 (SGHRS, YFSETQ) derive from the germline V gene. Trimming accounts for 5 bases at V and 0 bases at J, while the number of junction bases matched to no gene is 8.

The immunoSEQ Assay, which relies on bias-controlled multiplex PCR amplification of genomic DNA, was used to profile TCRbeta CDR3 regions. The authors' pipeline ran thus. To quantify the absolute abundance of each unique TCRbeta CDR3 region, the sequences were collapsed and filtered. Differential abundance was tested with a binomial (Fisher-equivalent) model and with a beta-binomial model adding time-dependent variance fitted from healthy donors. Clones with fewer than 5 combined templates were removed, and differential abundance was called for clones with a Benjamini-Hochberg FDR below 0.01. The form v = (b*log(k)+a)^2 was used to model beta-binomial variance as a function of total template count across the two samples. Held by TCRdb, this immuneACCESS table contains in-frame sequences only and omits some clones. Under half of the omission traces to an unresolved V gene where checked; the cause of the rest is unknown. Clonal size and the V and J genes are those of that table, whereas D and trimming came from the DNA. The sample has tens of thousands of clones on record, around 91% of them singletons. The biggest ten clones account for around 2.8% of the sample.

What the study reported, not specific to this receptor: Between technical replicates the binomial model flagged roughly 1.2 differentially abundant clones, whereas over approximately two weeks the binomial model flagged about 15 and over about 4 weeks roughly 20. Both the number of clones called differentially abundant and the false-positive rate were significantly reduced by the beta-binomial model across all healthy-donor time intervals. The authors expected that over much longer intervals, such as months to years, biological variance in healthy repertoires might increase even further. Variance in clone template counts between two-week samples significantly increased with total template count across all healthy donors.

Sequencing was carried out using blood. This TCR derives from a person between 18 and 75 years old in good health. The chain uses TRBV5-1 and TRBJ1-1, with 9 junctional bases fitting TRBD1. CDR3 protein: CASSQQGALMNTEAFF. The DNA sequence follows: TGCGCCAGCAGTCAACAGGGGGCCCTAATGAACACTGAAGCTTTCTTT.